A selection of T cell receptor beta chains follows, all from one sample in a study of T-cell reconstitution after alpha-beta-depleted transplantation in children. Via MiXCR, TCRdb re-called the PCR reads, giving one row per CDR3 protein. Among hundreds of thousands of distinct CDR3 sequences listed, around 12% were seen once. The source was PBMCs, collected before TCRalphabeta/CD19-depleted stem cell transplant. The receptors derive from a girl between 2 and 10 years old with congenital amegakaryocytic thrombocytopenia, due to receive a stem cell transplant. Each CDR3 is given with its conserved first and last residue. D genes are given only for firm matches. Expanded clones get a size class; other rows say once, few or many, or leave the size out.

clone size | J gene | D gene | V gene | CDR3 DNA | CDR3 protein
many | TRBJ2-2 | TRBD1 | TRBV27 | TGTGCCAGCAGTAGGGGACAGACGAACACCGGGGAGCTGTTTTTT | CASSRGQTNTGELFF
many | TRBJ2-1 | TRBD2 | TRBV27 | TGTGCCAGCACCGGGGGGGGCCCCTACAATGAGCAGTTCTTC | CASTGGGPYNEQFF
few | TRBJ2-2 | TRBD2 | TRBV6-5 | TGTGCCAGCCTCCTAGCGGGAGGCATACCCGGGGAGCTGTTTTTT | CASLLAGGIPGELFF
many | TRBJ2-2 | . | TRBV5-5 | TGTGCCAGCAGCCCCGAGTGGGTAGGGGAGCTGTTTTTT | CASSPEWVGELFF
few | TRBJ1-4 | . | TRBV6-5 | TGTGCCAGCAGTTCGGGACGGTTAAATGAAAAACTGTTTTTT | CASSSGRLNEKLFF
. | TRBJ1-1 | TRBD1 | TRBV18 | TGTGCCAGCTCCCCCCAGGGGGAGACTGAAGCTTTCTTT | CASSPQGETEAFF
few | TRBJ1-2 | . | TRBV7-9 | TGTGCCAGCAGCGATGGCTACACCTTC | CASSDGYTF
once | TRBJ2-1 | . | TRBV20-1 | TGCAGTGCTAGCCGGGGTGCGGGTGAGCAGTTCTTC | CSASRGAGEQFF
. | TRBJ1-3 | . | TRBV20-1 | TGCAGTGCCCGCCCCCCTGGAAACACCATATATTTT | CSARPPGNTIYF
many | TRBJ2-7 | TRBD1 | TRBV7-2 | TGTGCCAGCAGCTTCCGGGACAGATACGAGCAGTACTTC | CASSFRDRYEQYF
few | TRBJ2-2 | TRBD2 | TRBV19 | TGTGCCAGTGGGACTAGCGGGTTCGCGAACACCGGGGAGCTGTTTTTT | CASGTSGFANTGELFF
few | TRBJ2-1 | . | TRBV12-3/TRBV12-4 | TGTGCCAGCAGTTCCCCTGGCGCCAATGAGCAGTTCTTC | CASSSPGANEQFF
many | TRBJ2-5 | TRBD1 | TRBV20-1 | TGCAGTGCTGACAGGGGGCAAGAGACCCAGTACTTC | CSADRGQETQYF
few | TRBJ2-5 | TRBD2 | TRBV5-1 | TGCGCCAGCAGTTATTCTCCGGGACTAGCGGGACAAGAGACCCAGTACTTC | CASSYSPGLAGQETQYF
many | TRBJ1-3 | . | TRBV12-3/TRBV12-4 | TGTGCCAGCAGGATAACCGGACAGTCTGGAAACACCATATATTTT | CASRITGQSGNTIYF
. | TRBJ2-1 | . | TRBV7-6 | TGTGCCAGCAGCTTAGATGTAGGCTATGAGCAGTTCTTC | CASSLDVGYEQFF
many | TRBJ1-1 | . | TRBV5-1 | TGCGCCAGCAGCGTATGGACAGACCAGAACACTGAAGCTTTCTTT | CASSVWTDQNTEAFF
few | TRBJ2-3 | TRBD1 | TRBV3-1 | TGTGCCAGCAGGGGGACAGGAAAAGATACGCAGTATTTT | CASRGTGKDTQYF
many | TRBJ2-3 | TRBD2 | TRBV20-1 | TGCAGTGCTAGCGAAGGGACTAGCGGGAATAGGGATACGCAGTATTTT | CSASEGTSGNRDTQYF
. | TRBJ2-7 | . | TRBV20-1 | TGCAGTGCCATACTAGCAATCGGGGCCTACGAGCAGTACTTC | CSAILAIGAYEQYF